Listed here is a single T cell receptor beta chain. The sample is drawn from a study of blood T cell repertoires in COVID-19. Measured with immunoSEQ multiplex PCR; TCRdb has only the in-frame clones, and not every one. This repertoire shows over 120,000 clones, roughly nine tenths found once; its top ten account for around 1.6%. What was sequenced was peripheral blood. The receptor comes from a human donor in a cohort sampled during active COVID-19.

DNA of the CDR3: TGTGCCAGCAGGAACATGGGGGCCAACGTCCTGACTTTC. Encoded protein: CASRNMGANVLTF. V and J are TRBV14 and TRBJ2-6; D gene unclear. The CDR3 is 13 amino acids. Trimming took off 6 bases at V and 4 bases at J, with 7 bases between the two ends. In germline, CDR1 is SGHDN, CDR2 FVKESK.